The 31 T cell receptor beta chains listed next were all sequenced from one sample in a study of T cell responses to AZD1222 COVID-19 vaccine. The table came from immunoSEQ multiplex PCR; TCRdb's copy has only in-frame clones and leaves some out. This table holds tens of thousands of clones, roughly 87% found once. Here the sequenced sample was peripheral blood, taken 28 days after the second AZD1222 dose. The source of these receptors is an adult who received the AZD1222 COVID-19 vaccine.

The gene calls are TRBV20-1 and TRBJ2-7; weak D call: TRBD2 (5 bases). V lost 7 bases, J lost 7 bases, and 14 bases lay in between. Germline loops: CDR1 DFQATT, CDR2 SNEGSKA (reference sequence). This CDR3 comprises 11 residues. The CDR3 loop reads CSVRRSREQYV. CDR3 DNA: TGCAGTGTCCGGAGGAGCCGTGAGCAGTACGTC.

The J gene is TRBJ2-5, the V gene TRBV5-1, with TRBD2 matching 8 bases. The trim removed 3 bases at V and 3 bases at J, leaving 16 bases unmatched. The CDR3 has 18 amino acids. The V gene's germline CDR1 is SGHRS and CDR2 YFSETQ. The CDR3 bases are TGCGCCAGCAGCTGGATCGTCTCGGGGGGGCGGCTGGAAGAGACCCAGTACTTC. It is translated as CASSWIVSGGRLEETQYF.

This clone showed up just once. V and J are TRBV9 and TRBJ1-5, with TRBD1 as a possible D gene (6 bases). The V gene's germline CDR1 is SGDLS and CDR2 YYNGEE. CDR3 length: 15 residues. Trimming took 4 bases from V and 0 from J, leaving 11 bases between them. The CDR3 DNA is TGTGCCAGCAGCCCGCAGGGGATTAGCAATCAGCCCCAGCATTTT. Translation: CASSPQGISNQPQHF.

CDR3 bases: TGTGCCAGCAGCTTGATAGGGACTTTGTCTACTGAAGCTTTCTTT. It encodes CASSLIGTLSTEAFF. The V call is TRBV5-8, the J call TRBJ1-1, with a possible D match to TRBD1 (5 bases). V gave up 1 base and J gave up 5 bases, with 15 bases separating them. The germline CDR1 and CDR2 sequences are SGHTS and YDEGEE. This CDR3 has 15 residues. Drawing the rest from reference TRBV5-8 and TRBJ1-1, the complete variable domain is EAGVTQSPTHLIKTRGQQATLRCSPISGHTSVYWYQQALGLGLQFLLWYDEGEERNRGNFPPRFSGRQFPNYSSELNVNALELEDSALYLCASSLIGTLSTEAFFGQGTRLTVV.

CDR3 residues: CASSYPTGVSYEQYF. CDR3 sequence (DNA): TGTGCCAGCAGTTACCCGACAGGGGTCTCCTACGAGCAGTACTTC. The V and J genes are TRBV6-2 or TRBV6-3 and TRBJ2-7, with 8 bases fitting TRBD1. Germline CDR1 is MNHEY and CDR2 is SVGEGT. There are 15 residues in the CDR3. V lost 2 bases and J lost 0; bases outside the gene matches: 3.

The chain recombines TRBV2 with TRBJ1-2, with 7 positions matching TRBD1. Germline V gene lookup returns CDR1 SNHLY and CDR2 FYNNEI. V lost 8 bases to trimming and J lost 12 bases; unmatched junction nucleotides: 9. CDR3 length: 11 amino acids. The CDR3 spells CASGTRQGHTF. In nucleotides, the CDR3 is TGTGCCAGCGGAACCCGACAGGGTCACACCTTC.

The chain uses TRBV21-1 and TRBJ1-2. TRBV21-1 is reported as a pseudogene. This CDR3 has 22 residues. DNA of the CDR3: TGTGCCAGCAGCAATCTCCCCAACTGGGTCTTAATGGCCAATTCCGGGGACTATGGCTACACCTTC. Translating gives CASSNLPNWVLMANSGDYGYTF.

The chain links TRBV6-6 to TRBJ2-2, with a possible D match to TRBD1 (5 bases). The length of the CDR3 is 13 residues. CDR1 and CDR2 (germline): MNHNY, SVGAGI (reference sequence). Trimming removed 6 bases from V and 6 bases from J, with 11 bases in between. This CDR3 is CASRDTGSGELFF. The CDR3 DNA follows: TGTGCCAGCAGAGACACAGGTTCCGGGGAGCTGTTTTTT.

The chain carries TRBV5-6 and TRBJ1-1; D possibly corresponds to TRBD1 (5 bases). CDR1 is SGHDT and CDR2 is YYEEEE in the germline V gene. This CDR3 contains 12 residues. Between the trimmed V and J ends, which lost 0 bases and 11 bases, there was a span of 11 bases. The CDR3 spells CASSLGNRPAFF. CDR3 bases: TGTGCCAGCAGCTTGGGTAACAGGCCGGCTTTCTTT.

The chain combines TRBV6-6 with TRBJ2-1; 9 bases are shared with TRBD2. This CDR3 has 20 residues. V shed 6 bases, J shed 1 base, and the junction held 19 bases outside the gene matches. The germline V gene encodes CDR1 MNHNY and CDR2 SVGAGI (reference sequence). The CDR3 DNA follows: TGTGCCAGCAGCAAAGGGCAGGGTGCGGGAGGGTTCGGGTCCTACAATGAGCAGTTCTTC. Amino acid sequence: CASSKGQGAGGFGSYNEQFF.

J is TRBJ2-1 and V is TRBV11-3; 16 positions agree with TRBD2. The germline V gene has CDR1 SGHNT and CDR2 YENEEA. This CDR3 region has 19 residues. V shed 3 bases and J 0 bases; nucleotides not matched to a gene: 5. CDR3 bases: TGTGCCAGCAGCTTGGGACTAGCGGGAGGGGGTCCCTCCTACAATGAGCAGTTCTTC. Translated, it gives CASSLGLAGGGPSYNEQFF.

V is TRBV7-2 and J is TRBJ1-3; D is ambiguous. Germline lookup yields CDR1 SGHTA and CDR2 FQGNSA. This CDR3 is built from 15 residues. V lost 2 bases, J lost 1 base, and 9 bases lay in between. For the CDR3, the DNA is TGTGCCAGCAGCTTATCTAGGCAGTCTGGAAACACCATATATTTT. Translating gives CASSLSRQSGNTIYF.

On this clone: The missing conserved phenylalanine or tryptophan at the end of this CDR3 makes a read error likely. The rearrangement uses TRBV19 and TRBJ1-1; D gene uncertain. CDR1 and CDR2 (germline): LNHDA, SQIVND (reference sequence). There are 14 residues in the CDR3. CDR3 loop: CARSTRRWNTEAFL. CDR3 nucleotide sequence: TGTGCCAGGAGTACGAGACGATGGAACACTGAAGCTTTCTTG.

The chain recombines TRBV12-3 or TRBV12-4 with TRBJ2-7; D not certain. This CDR3 has 12 amino acids. Trimming cost V 1 base and J 3 bases, with 4 bases left between them. The CDR3 protein is CASSLVLYEQYF. The CDR3 bases are TGTGCCAGCAGTTTAGTGCTCTACGAGCAGTACTTC.

Only one count was recorded for this clone. J is TRBJ2-3 and V is TRBV24-1; TRBD2 is a possible D gene (5 bases). The CDR3 consists of 16 residues. Germline V gene sequence: CDR1 KGHDR, CDR2 SFDVKD. Trimming removed 4 bases at V and 4 bases at J, with 17 bases between. CDR3 nucleotide sequence: TGTGCCACCAGTGACCCGAGTCGGGATGCATCAGATACGCAGTATTTT. As protein: CATSDPSRDASDTQYF.

This clone showed up just once. J is TRBJ2-1 and V is TRBV5-1, with D perhaps being TRBD1 or TRBD2 (6 bases each). CDR1 and CDR2 (germline): SGHRS, YFSETQ. The CDR3 totals 17 residues. Trimming took 3 bases from V and 9 from J, leaving 25 bases between them. The DNA of the CDR3 is TGCGCCAGCAGCTCCACAGGGACTGGGGGGTACCTCGGTGAGCAGTTCTTC. Its protein product is CASSSTGTGGYLGEQFF.

The V and J genes are TRBV4-1 and TRBJ1-2, with TRBD1 matching 10 bases. J lost 3 bases, V lost 0 bases, and 10 bases had no gene match. The CDR3 is made up of 18 amino acids. CDR1 and CDR2 from the germline V gene are MGHRA and YSYEKL. CDR3 protein: CASSQDVGTGAGYYGYTF. The CDR3 nucleotides are TGCGCCAGCAGCCAAGACGTCGGGACAGGGGCCGGGTACTATGGCTACACCTTC.

This clone is a singleton in its sample. The rearrangement joins TRBV28 to TRBJ1-1; TRBD1 agrees at 7 bases. CDR3 length equals 15 residues. The V gene's germline CDR1 is MDHEN and CDR2 SYDVKM. Trimming at V came to 4 bases and at J to 1 base, leaving 6 bases not matched to a gene. The DNA for the CDR3 is TGTGCCAGCAGTTCACAGGGGATGTCGAACACTGAAGCTTTCTTT. Its translation: CASSSQGMSNTEAFF.

The gene calls are TRBV5-1 and TRBJ1-1; the D gene is possibly TRBD1 (5 bases). V was trimmed by 4 bases and J by 4 bases, leaving 11 bases between them. The CDR3 totals 13 residues. CDR1 is SGHRS, CDR2 YFSETQ, per germline. The CDR3 here is CASSRGGTTEAFF. CDR3 nucleotide sequence: TGCGCCAGCAGCCGCGGGGGGACCACTGAAGCTTTCTTT.

This clone has only a few counts. The J gene is TRBJ1-5, the V gene TRBV6-5, with 7 bases lining up with TRBD1. V shed 6 bases, J shed 3 bases, and the junction held 2 bases outside the gene matches. Germline V gene sequence: CDR1 MNHEY, CDR2 SVGAGI. This CDR3 is 13 amino acids long. CDR3 DNA sequence: TGTGCCAGCAGGACAGGGATCAATCAGCCCCAGCATTTT. Amino acid sequence: CASRTGINQPQHF.

The rearrangement links TRBV4-3 to TRBJ2-2; D might be TRBD1 or TRBD2, each matching 5 bases. This CDR3 has 16 residues. Germline V gene sequence: CDR1 LGHNA, CDR2 YSLEER. Trimming cost V 4 bases and J 6 bases, with 18 bases left between them. The CDR3 DNA follows: TGCGCCAGCAGCCGCCTAACCGGGACCGGCCCCGGGGAGCTGTTTTTT. Translated, it gives CASSRLTGTGPGELFF.

The rearrangement links TRBV6-1 to TRBJ2-7; D is unclear. CDR1 and CDR2 from the germline V gene are MNHNS and SASEGT. Trimming cost V 1 base and J 6 bases, with 13 bases left between them. The CDR3 extends over 14 amino acids. The CDR3 DNA reads as TGTGCCAGCAGTGAAGGGTTCGTTCGGGTCGAGCAGTACTTC. Protein product: CASSEGFVRVEQYF.

This rearrangement joins TRBV7-9 to TRBJ1-3; D is undetermined. This CDR3 region has 12 residues. The V end was cut by 5 bases, the J end by 4 bases, with 6 bases between. Germline CDR1 is SEHNR and CDR2 is FQNEAQ (reference sequence). The CDR3 region is CASSIQGNTIYF. The CDR3 DNA follows: TGTGCCAGCAGCATACAGGGAAACACCATATATTTT.

The chain uses TRBV12-3 or TRBV12-4 and TRBJ1-2, with D possibly being TRBD1 (6 bases). This CDR3 is built from 13 residues. Trimming took 7 bases from V and 6 from J, leaving 15 bases between them. This CDR3 reads CASNQQGRDGYTF. The CDR3 nucleotides read TGTGCCAGCAACCAACAGGGACGGGATGGCTACACCTTC.

This chain uses TRBV9 with TRBJ2-3; TRBD2 agrees at 10 bases. Looked up from germline, CDR1 is SGDLS and CDR2 is YYNGEE. Trimming at V came to 4 bases and at J to 0 bases, leaving 2 bases not matched to a gene. CDR3 length equals 15 residues. The CDR3 DNA is TGTGCCAGCAGCCAGACTAGCGGGAGCACAGATACGCAGTATTTT. Protein product: CASSQTSGSTDTQYF. The full variable domain, with the rest looked up from reference TRBV9 and TRBJ2-3, is DSGVTQTPKHLITATGQRVTLRCSPRSGDLSVYWYQQSLDQGLQFLIQYYNGEERAKGNILERFSAQQFPDLHSELNLSSLELGDSALYFCASSQTSGSTDTQYFGPGTRLTVL.

This chain links TRBV4-2 with TRBJ2-7, with a weak D call TRBD2 (6 bases). This CDR3 is built from 14 residues. With 1 base removed from V and 1 base from J, the gap between germline ends came to 8 bases. Germline lookup yields CDR1 LGHNA and CDR2 YNFKEQ. The CDR3 DNA is TGTGCCAGCAGCCAAGGCGGGGATTCCTACGAGCAGTACTTC. It yields the protein CASSQGGDSYEQYF.

The rearrangement uses TRBV7-9 and TRBJ2-2; D could derive from TRBD1 or TRBD2 (5 bases each). Germline values: CDR1 SEHNR, CDR2 FQNEAQ (reference sequence). CDR3 length equals 15 residues. Trimming pared 1 base from V and 0 bases from J, leaving 6 bases between. The CDR3 sequence is CASSLGGSNTGELFF. Written as DNA, the CDR3 is TGTGCCAGCAGCTTAGGGGGGTCGAACACCGGGGAGCTGTTTTTT.

This clone was detected only once. The CDR3 DNA is TGTGCCAGCAGTGAAGCGGATCGAGAATACTATGGCTACACCTTC. It specifies CASSEADREYYGYTF. The chain combines TRBV2 with TRBJ1-2; D is ambiguous. This CDR3 has 15 residues. CDR1 and CDR2 from the germline V gene are SNHLY and FYNNEI. The V end was cut by 0 bases, the J end by 3 bases, with 11 bases between.

The J gene is TRBJ1-1, the V gene TRBV7-3; no reliable D call. The CDR3 extends over 13 amino acids. Per germline, CDR1 SGHTA and CDR2 FQGTGA. V was pared by 7 bases and J by 4 bases, with 13 bases between. The CDR3, as DNA: TGTGCCAGCACCCTCGGGGTGGGCACTGAAGCTTTCTTT. It codes for CASTLGVGTEAFF.

The chain carries TRBV4-2 and TRBJ1-3; 8 bases are shared with TRBD1. The trim removed 0 bases at V and 4 bases at J, leaving 8 bases unmatched. Germline V lookup: CDR1 LGHNA, CDR2 YNFKEQ. The CDR3 consists of 17 residues. The CDR3 DNA sequence: TGTGCCAGCAGCCAAGATTCCACAGGGGGGGGAGGAAACACCATATATTTT. Protein product: CASSQDSTGGGGNTIYF.

The V call is TRBV9, the J call TRBJ1-2; D might be TRBD1 (5 bases). There are 15 residues in the CDR3. Germline V gene sequence: CDR1 SGDLS, CDR2 YYNGEE. The V and J ends lost 0 bases and 6 bases respectively, with 15 bases between them. The chain's CDR3 is CASSVGAGRENGYTF. Written as DNA, the CDR3 is TGTGCCAGCAGCGTAGGGGCAGGGCGTGAGAATGGCTACACCTTC.